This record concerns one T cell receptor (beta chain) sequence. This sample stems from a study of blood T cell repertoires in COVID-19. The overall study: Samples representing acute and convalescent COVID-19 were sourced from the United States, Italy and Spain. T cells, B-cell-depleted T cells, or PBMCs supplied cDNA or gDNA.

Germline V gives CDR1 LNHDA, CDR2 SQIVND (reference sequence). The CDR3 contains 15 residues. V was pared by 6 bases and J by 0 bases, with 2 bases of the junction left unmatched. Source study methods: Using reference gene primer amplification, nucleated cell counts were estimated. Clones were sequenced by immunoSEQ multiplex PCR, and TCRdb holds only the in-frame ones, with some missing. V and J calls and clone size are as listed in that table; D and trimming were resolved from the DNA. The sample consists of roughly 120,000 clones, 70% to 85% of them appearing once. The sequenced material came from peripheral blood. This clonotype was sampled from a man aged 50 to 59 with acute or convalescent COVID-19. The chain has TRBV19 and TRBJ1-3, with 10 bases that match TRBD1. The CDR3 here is CASSRDRGSGNTIYF. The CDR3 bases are TGTGCCAGTAGCCGGGACAGGGGCTCTGGAAACACCATATATTTT.